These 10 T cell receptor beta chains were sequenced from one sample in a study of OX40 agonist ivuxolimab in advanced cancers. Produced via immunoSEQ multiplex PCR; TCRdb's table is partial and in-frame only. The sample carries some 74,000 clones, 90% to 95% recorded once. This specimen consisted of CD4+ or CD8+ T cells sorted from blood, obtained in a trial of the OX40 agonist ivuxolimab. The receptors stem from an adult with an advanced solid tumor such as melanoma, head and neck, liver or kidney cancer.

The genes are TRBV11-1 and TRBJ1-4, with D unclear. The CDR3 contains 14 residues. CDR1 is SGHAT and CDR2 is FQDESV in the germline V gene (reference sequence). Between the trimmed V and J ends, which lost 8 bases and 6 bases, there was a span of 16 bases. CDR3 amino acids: CASALRVNDEKLFF. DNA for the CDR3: TGTGCCAGCGCGCTGCGGGTAAACGATGAAAAACTGTTTTTT.

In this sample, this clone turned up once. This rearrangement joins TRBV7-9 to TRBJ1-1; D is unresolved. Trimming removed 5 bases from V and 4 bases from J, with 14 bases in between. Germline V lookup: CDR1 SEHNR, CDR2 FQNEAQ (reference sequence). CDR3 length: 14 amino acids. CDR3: CASSPPSRGTEAFF. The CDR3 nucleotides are TGTGCCAGCAGCCCACCCAGTCGGGGCACTGAAGCTTTCTTT.

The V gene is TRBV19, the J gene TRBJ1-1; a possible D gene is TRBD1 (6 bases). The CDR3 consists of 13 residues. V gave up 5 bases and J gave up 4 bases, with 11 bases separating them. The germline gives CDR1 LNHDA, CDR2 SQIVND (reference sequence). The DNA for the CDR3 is TGTGCCAGTAGTGTCACAGGGAGCACTGAAGCTTTCTTT. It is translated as CASSVTGSTEAFF. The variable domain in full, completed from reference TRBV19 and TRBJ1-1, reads DGGITQSPKYLFRKEGQNVTLSCEQNLNHDAMYWYRQDPGQGLRLIYYSQIVNDFQKGDIAEGYSVSREKKESFPLTVTSAQKNPTAFYLCASSVTGSTEAFFGQGTRLTVV.

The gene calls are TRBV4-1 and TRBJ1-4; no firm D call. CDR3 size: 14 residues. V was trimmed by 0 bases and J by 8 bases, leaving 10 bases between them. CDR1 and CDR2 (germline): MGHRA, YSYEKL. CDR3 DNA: TGCGCCAGCAGCCAAGAGGCGGGTGGCGAAAAACTGTTTTTT. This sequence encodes CASSQEAGGEKLFF.

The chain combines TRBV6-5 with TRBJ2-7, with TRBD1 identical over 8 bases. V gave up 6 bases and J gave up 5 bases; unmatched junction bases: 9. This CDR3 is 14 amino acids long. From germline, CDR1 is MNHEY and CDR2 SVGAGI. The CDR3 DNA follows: TGTGCCAGCAGCAGACAGGGGTCCGACCACGAGCAGTACTTC. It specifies CASSRQGSDHEQYF.

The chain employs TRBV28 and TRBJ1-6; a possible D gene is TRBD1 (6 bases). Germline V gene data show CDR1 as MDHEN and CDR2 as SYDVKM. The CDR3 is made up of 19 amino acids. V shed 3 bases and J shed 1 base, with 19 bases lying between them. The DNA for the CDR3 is TGTGCCAGCAGTTTTACCCAAACAGGGCTTGTATCCTATAATTCACCCCTCCACTTT. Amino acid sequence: CASSFTQTGLVSYNSPLHF. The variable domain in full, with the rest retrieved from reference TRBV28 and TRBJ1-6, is DVKVTQSSRYLVKRTGEKVFLECVQDMDHENMFWYRQDPGLGLRLIYFSYDVKMKEKGDIPEGYSVSREKKERFSLILESASTNQTSMYLCASSFTQTGLVSYNSPLHFGNGTRLTVT.

Here the CDR3 reads CASSPGGSYNSPLHF. CDR3 in DNA: TGTGCCAGCAGCCCCGGAGGCTCCTATAATTCACCCCTCCACTTT. V usage is TRBV7-6 and J usage is TRBJ1-6; D is unresolved. V gave up 5 bases and J gave up 0 bases, with 8 bases separating them. In germline, CDR1 is SGHVS, CDR2 FNYEAQ. The CDR3 loop spans 15 amino acids. Filled out from reference TRBV7-6 and TRBJ1-6, the complete variable domain reads GAGVSQSPRYKVTKRGQDVALRCDPISGHVSLYWYRQALGQGPEFLTYFNYEAQQDKSGLPNDRFSAERPEGSISTLTIQRTEQRDSAMYRCASSPGGSYNSPLHFGNGTRLTVT.

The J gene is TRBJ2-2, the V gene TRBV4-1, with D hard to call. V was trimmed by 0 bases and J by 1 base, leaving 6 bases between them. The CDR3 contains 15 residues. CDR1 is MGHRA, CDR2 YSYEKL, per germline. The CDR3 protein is CASSQDNGNTGELFF. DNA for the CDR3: TGCGCCAGCAGCCAAGATAACGGGAACACCGGGGAGCTGTTTTTT.

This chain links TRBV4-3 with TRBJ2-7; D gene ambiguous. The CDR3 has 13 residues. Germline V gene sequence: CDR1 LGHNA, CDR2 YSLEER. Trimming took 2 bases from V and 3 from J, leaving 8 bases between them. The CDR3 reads CASSQSAGYEQYF. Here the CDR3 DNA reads TGCGCCAGCAGCCAATCGGCAGGCTACGAGCAGTACTTC.

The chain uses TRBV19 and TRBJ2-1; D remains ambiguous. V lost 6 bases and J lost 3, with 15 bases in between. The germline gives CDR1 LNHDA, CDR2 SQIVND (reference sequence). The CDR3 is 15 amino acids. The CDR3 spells CASRYLPEIYNEQFF. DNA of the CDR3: TGTGCCAGTAGATACCTACCAGAGATCTACAATGAGCAGTTCTTC.